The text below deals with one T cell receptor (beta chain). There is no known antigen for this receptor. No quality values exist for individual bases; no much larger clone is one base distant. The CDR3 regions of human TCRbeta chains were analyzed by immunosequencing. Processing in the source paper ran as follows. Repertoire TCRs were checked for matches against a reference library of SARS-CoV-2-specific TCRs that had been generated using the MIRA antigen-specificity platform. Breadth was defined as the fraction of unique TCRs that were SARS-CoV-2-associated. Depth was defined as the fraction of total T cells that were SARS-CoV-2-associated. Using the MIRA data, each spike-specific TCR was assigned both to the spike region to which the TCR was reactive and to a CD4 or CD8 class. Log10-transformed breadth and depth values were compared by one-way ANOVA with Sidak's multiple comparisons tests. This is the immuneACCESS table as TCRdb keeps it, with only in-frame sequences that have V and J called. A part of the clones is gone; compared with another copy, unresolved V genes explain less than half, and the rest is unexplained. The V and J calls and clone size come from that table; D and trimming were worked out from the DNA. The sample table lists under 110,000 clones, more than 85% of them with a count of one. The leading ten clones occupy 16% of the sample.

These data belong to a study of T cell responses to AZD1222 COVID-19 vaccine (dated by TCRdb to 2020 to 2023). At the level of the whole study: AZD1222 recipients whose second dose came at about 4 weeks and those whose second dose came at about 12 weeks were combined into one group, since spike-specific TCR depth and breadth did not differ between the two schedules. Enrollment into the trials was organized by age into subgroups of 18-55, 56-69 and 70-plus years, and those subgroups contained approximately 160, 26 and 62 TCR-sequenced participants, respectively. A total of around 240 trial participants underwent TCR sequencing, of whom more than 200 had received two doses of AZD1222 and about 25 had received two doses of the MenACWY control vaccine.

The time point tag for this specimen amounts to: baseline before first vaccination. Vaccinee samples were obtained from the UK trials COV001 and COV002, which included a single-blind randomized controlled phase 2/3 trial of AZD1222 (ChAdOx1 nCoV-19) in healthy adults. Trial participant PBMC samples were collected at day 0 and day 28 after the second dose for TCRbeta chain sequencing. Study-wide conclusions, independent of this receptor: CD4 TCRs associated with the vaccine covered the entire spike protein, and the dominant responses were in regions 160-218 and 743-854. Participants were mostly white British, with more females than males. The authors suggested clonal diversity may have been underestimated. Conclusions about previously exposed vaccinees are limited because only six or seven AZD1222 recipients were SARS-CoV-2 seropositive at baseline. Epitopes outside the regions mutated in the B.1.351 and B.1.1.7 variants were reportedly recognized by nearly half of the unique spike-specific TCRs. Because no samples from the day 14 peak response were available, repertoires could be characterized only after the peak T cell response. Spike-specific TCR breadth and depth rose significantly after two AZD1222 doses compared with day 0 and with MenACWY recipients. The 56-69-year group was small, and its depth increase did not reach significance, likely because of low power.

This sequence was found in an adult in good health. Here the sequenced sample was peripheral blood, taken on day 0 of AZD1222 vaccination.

The DNA sequence follows: TGTGCCAGCAGTTTAGGGGCCTACTACGAGCAGTACTTC. The resulting protein is CASSLGAYYEQYF. This receptor chain uses TRBV27 and TRBJ2-7, and the D gene may be TRBD1, 5 bases matching. The germline V gene (reference sequence) yields MNHEY for CDR1 and SMNVEV for CDR2. A distance of 8 bases separates the germline ends of V and J, which lose 2 bases and 3 bases respectively. Inclusive of the bounding cysteine and phenylalanine, the CDR3 is 13 residues long. The kept DNA is CDR3 alone, 39 bases in frame from the first base.